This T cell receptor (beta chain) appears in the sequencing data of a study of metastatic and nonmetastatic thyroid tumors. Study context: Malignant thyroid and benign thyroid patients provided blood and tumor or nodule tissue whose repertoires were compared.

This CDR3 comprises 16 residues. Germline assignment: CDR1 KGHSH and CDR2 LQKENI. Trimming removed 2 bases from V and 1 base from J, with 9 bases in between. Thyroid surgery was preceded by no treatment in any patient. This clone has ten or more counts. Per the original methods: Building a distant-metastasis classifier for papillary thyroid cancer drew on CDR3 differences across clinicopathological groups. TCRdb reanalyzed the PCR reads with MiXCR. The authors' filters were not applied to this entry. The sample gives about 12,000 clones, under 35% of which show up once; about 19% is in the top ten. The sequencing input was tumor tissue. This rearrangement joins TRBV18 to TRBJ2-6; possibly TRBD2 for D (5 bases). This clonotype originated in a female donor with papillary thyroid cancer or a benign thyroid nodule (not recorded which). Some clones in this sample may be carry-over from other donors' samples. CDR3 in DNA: TGTGCCAGCTCACCAGGACTGTATTCTGGGGCCAACGTCCTGACTTTC. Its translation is CASSPGLYSGANVLTF. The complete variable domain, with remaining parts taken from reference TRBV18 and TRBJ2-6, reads NAGVMQNPRHLVRRRGQEARLRCSPMKGHSHVYWYRQLPEEGLKFMVYLQKENIIDESGMPKERFSAEFPKEGPSILRIQQVVRGDSAAYFCASSPGLYSGANVLTFGAGSRLTVL.